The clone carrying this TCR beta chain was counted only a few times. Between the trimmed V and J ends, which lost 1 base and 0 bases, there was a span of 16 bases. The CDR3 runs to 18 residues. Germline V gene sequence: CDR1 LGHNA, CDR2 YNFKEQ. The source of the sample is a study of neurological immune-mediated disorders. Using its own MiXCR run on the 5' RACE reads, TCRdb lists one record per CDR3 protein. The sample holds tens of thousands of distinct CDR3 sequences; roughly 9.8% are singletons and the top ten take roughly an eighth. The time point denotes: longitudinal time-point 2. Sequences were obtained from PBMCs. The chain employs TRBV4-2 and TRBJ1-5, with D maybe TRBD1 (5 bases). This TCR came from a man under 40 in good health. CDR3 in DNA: TGTGCCAGCAGCCAAGCGGCAGGGAATCTTGATAGCAATCAGCCCCAGCATTTT. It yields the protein CASSQAAGNLDSNQPQHF.